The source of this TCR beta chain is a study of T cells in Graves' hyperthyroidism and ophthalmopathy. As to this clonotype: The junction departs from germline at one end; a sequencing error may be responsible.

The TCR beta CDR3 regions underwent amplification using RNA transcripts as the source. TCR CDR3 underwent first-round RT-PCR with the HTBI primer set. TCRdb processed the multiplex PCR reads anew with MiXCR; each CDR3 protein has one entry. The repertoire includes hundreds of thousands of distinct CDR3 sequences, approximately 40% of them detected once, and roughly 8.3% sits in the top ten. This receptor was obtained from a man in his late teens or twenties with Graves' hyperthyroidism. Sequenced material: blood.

The CDR3 DNA follows: TGTGCCAGCGGCTTATCAGGGGGGCACAATCAGCCCCAGCATTTT. The encoded protein is CASGLSGGHNQPQHF. This chain joins TRBV7-9 and TRBJ1-5; 7 bases line up with TRBD1. CDR3 length equals 15 residues. Germline CDR1 and CDR2: SEHNR and FQNEAQ (reference sequence). Complete variable domain (other parts from reference TRBV7-9 and TRBJ1-5): DTGVSQNPRHKITKRGQNVTFRCDPISEHNRLYWYRQTLGQGPEFLTYFQNEAQLEKSRLLSDRFSAERPKGSFSTLEIQRTEQGDSAMYLCASGLSGGHNQPQHFGDGTRLSIL.